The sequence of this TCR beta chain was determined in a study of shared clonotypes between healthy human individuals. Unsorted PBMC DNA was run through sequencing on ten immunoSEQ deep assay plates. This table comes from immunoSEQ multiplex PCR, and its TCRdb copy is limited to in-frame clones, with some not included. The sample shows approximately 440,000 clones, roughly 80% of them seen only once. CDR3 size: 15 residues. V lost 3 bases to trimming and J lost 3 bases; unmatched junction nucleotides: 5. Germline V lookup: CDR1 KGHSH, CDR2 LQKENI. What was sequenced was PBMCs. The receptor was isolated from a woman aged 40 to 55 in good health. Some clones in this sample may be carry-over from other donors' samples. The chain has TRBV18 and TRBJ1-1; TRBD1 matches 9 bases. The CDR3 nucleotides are TGTGCCAGCTCACCCTGGACAGGGGACGACACTGAAGCTTTCTTT. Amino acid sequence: CASSPWTGDDTEAFF.